This T cell receptor (beta chain) is from a study of early T cells in non-severe SARS-CoV-2 infection. The V gene's germline CDR1 is MDHEN and CDR2 SYDVKM. Trimming removed 8 bases from V and 3 bases from J, with 14 bases in between. The CDR3 runs 13 residues. The table lists this clonotype with a few counts. Via MiXCR, TCRdb re-called the 5' RACE reads, giving one row per CDR3 protein. The sample shows about 80,000 distinct CDR3 sequences, about 12% of them seen only once. The receptor was derived from an adult who was a healthcare worker with PCR-confirmed SARS-CoV-2 infection or an uninfected control (not recorded which). The sequencing input was whole blood. The chain employs TRBV28 and TRBJ2-7; possible D gene TRBD1, 6 bases. The CDR3 spells CASQGSPVYEQYF. In nucleotides, the CDR3 is TGTGCCAGCCAGGGGTCCCCTGTCTACGAGCAGTACTTC.